This T cell receptor (beta chain) derives from a study of shared clonotypes between healthy human individuals. Deep-level assay runs were performed. Unsorted PBMC DNA underwent sequencing on ten immunoSEQ deep assay plates. The data were produced by immunoSEQ multiplex PCR, yet TCRdb's version contains in-frame clones alone and is incomplete. The repertoire holds 450,000 or so clones, with 70% to 80% as singletons. General study results and limits: Sampling covered nothing but blood. Tissue TCR repertoires likely differ from those found in blood.

This clone was found a few times. The antigen is unknown. This CDR3 spans 15 amino acids. V was pared by 3 bases and J by 5 bases, with 6 bases of the junction left unmatched. Germline V lookup: CDR1 LNHDA, CDR2 SQIVND (reference sequence). The J gene is TRBJ1-4, the V gene TRBV19, with 7 bases aligning to TRBD1. Sequenced material: PBMCs. The sequence derives from a woman aged 40 to 50 in good health. Some clones in this sample may be carry-over from other donors' samples. The CDR3 reads CASSILTGPNEKLFF. DNA of the CDR3: TGTGCCAGTAGTATCCTGACAGGGCCCAATGAAAAACTGTTTTTT.